The rows below give T cell receptor beta chains drawn from one sample of a study of tumor and adjacent non-tumor tissue in lung cancer. TCRdb ran MiXCR on the multiplex PCR reads and lists one entry per CDR3 protein. This sample has 200,000 to 250,000 distinct CDR3 sequences, with around 71% found just once. The sample comprised lung tumor tissue. All receptors come from a man in his sixties with non-small cell lung cancer. The CDR3 runs from the conserved cysteine through the conserved F or W. Each record gives: CDR3 length, J gene, V gene, clone size, D gene, CDR3 protein, CDR3 DNA. D genes are given only for firm matches. A row's size may be missing; if present it is once, few, many or a size class.

cdr3_length: 14; j_call: TRBJ2-3; v_call: TRBV11-3; clone_size: .; d_call: .; cdr3_aa: CASSLGELSDTQNF; cdr3_nt: TGTGCCAGTAGTTTAGGGGAGCTTTCAGATACACAGAATTTT
cdr3_length: 12; j_call: TRBJ2-5; v_call: TRBV6-2/TRBV6-3; clone_size: .; d_call: .; cdr3_aa: CATEEGGETQYF; cdr3_nt: TGTGCCACCGAAGAGGGAGGAGAGACCCAGTACTTC
cdr3_length: 14; j_call: TRBJ2-1; v_call: TRBV6-4; clone_size: .; d_call: TRBD2; cdr3_aa: CASSSGLGSDEQFF; cdr3_nt: TGTGCCAGCAGTTCGGGACTAGGGTCCGATGAGCAGTTCTTC
cdr3_length: 17; j_call: TRBJ2-2; v_call: TRBV4-2; clone_size: .; d_call: .; cdr3_aa: CASSHLGAWGNTGELFF; cdr3_nt: TGCGCCAGCAGCCACCTGGGGGCGTGGGGTAACACCGGGGAGCTGTTTTTT
cdr3_length: 15; j_call: TRBJ1-2; v_call: TRBV11-2; clone_size: .; d_call: .; cdr3_aa: CASSPSPGANMSYTF; cdr3_nt: TGTGCCAGCAGCCCCTCCCCGGGGGCGAATATGAGTTACACCTTC
cdr3_length: 14; j_call: TRBJ2-2; v_call: TRBV12-3/TRBV12-4; clone_size: .; d_call: .; cdr3_aa: CVSSLDRNTGELFF; cdr3_nt: TGTGTCAGCAGTTTAGACAGGAACACCGGGGAGCTGTTTTTT
cdr3_length: 14; j_call: TRBJ2-5; v_call: TRBV12-3/TRBV12-4; clone_size: many; d_call: .; cdr3_aa: CASSLGRFQETQYF; cdr3_nt: TGTGCCAGCAGTTTAGGGCGGTTCCAAGAGACCCAGTACTTC
cdr3_length: 13; j_call: TRBJ2-2; v_call: TRBV5-1; clone_size: few; d_call: .; cdr3_aa: CASSLKATGELFF; cdr3_nt: TGCGCCAGCTCCTTGAAGGCCACCGGGGAGCTGTTTTTT
cdr3_length: 13; j_call: TRBJ2-3; v_call: TRBV24-1; clone_size: few; d_call: .; cdr3_aa: CATSDRLTDTQYF; cdr3_nt: TGTGCCACCAGTGACCGACTTACAGATACGCAGTATTTT
cdr3_length: 16; j_call: TRBJ2-1; v_call: TRBV7-9; clone_size: once; d_call: TRBD1; cdr3_aa: CAISPIRDRGTDEQFF; cdr3_nt: TGTGCCATCAGCCCGATCCGGGACAGGGGGACGGATGAGCAGTTCTTC
cdr3_length: 14; j_call: TRBJ1-1; v_call: TRBV4-1; clone_size: .; d_call: TRBD1; cdr3_aa: CANSQDRGNTEVFF; cdr3_nt: TGCGCCAACAGTCAGGACAGGGGGAACACTGAAGTTTTCTTT
cdr3_length: 13; j_call: TRBJ1-2; v_call: TRBV11-2; clone_size: .; d_call: TRBD1; cdr3_aa: CASSTTGGYGYTF; cdr3_nt: TGTGCCAGCAGCACGACAGGGGGCTATGGCTACACCTTC
cdr3_length: 14; j_call: TRBJ1-1; v_call: TRBV5-1; clone_size: once; d_call: .; cdr3_aa: CASSLEGYDTEAFF; cdr3_nt: TGCGCCAGCAGCTTGGAGGGTTACGACACTGAAGCTTTCTTT
cdr3_length: 14; j_call: TRBJ2-1; v_call: TRBV20-1; clone_size: .; d_call: TRBD2; cdr3_aa: CSARGGLAGNEQFF; cdr3_nt: TGCAGCGCTAGAGGGGGACTAGCGGGAAATGAGCAGTTCTTC
cdr3_length: 15; j_call: TRBJ1-2; v_call: TRBV4-2; clone_size: .; d_call: .; cdr3_aa: CASSQVGRELYGCTF; cdr3_nt: TGTGCCAGCAGCCAAGTAGGCAGGGAGCTCTATGGCTGCACCTTC
cdr3_length: 13; j_call: TRBJ2-7; v_call: TRBV10-1; clone_size: few; d_call: .; cdr3_aa: CASSVGGVYEQYF; cdr3_nt: TGCGCCAGCAGCGTCGGGGGAGTCTACGAGCAGTACTTC
cdr3_length: 18; j_call: TRBJ2-4; v_call: TRBV4-3; clone_size: once; d_call: TRBD2; cdr3_aa: CVSSQDGLADSAKNNQYF; cdr3_nt: TGCGTCAGCAGCCAAGATGGACTAGCGGATTCAGCCAAAAACAATCAGTACTTC
cdr3_length: 15; j_call: TRBJ2-5; v_call: TRBV20-1; clone_size: .; d_call: .; cdr3_aa: CSASNRGEGKETQYF; cdr3_nt: TGCAGTGCTAGTAATAGGGGCGAAGGGAAAGAGACCCAGTATTTC
cdr3_length: 13; j_call: TRBJ1-5; v_call: TRBV12-3/TRBV12-4; clone_size: once; d_call: .; cdr3_aa: CASNFTRDQPQHF; cdr3_nt: TGTGCCAGCAATTTCACCCGGGATCAGCCCCAGCATTTT
cdr3_length: 12; j_call: TRBJ1-1; v_call: TRBV20-1; clone_size: .; d_call: .; cdr3_aa: CSALRGNTEALF; cdr3_nt: TGCAGTGCTTTACGGGGGAACACTGAAGCTTTATTT
cdr3_length: 14; j_call: TRBJ1-3; v_call: TRBV6-6; clone_size: .; d_call: .; cdr3_aa: CASRRQSPGNTIYF; cdr3_nt: TGTGCCAGCAGGAGACAGAGCCCTGGAAACACCATATATTTT
cdr3_length: 15; j_call: TRBJ1-5; v_call: TRBV28; clone_size: .; d_call: .; cdr3_aa: CASTEQEKANQPQHF; cdr3_nt: TGTGCCAGTACCGAACAGGAGAAAGCGAATCAGCCCCAGCATTTT
cdr3_length: 18; j_call: TRBJ1-4; v_call: TRBV28; clone_size: .; d_call: .; cdr3_aa: CASSLRRRLTMVNEKLFF; cdr3_nt: TGTGCCAGCAGTTTAAGGCGACGGCTTACCATGGTTAATGAAAAACTGTTTTTT
cdr3_length: 14; j_call: TRBJ2-1; v_call: TRBV5-6; clone_size: few; d_call: .; cdr3_aa: CASSLATGKLIRTF; cdr3_nt: TGTGCCAGCAGCTTGGCGACAGGAAAGCTGATAAGGACCTTC
cdr3_length: 15; j_call: TRBJ1-6; v_call: TRBV6-1; clone_size: few; d_call: .; cdr3_aa: CASSESGVESSPLHF; cdr3_nt: TGTGCCAGCAGTGAATCGGGAGTTGAGAGTTCACCCCTCCACTTT
cdr3_length: 16; j_call: TRBJ1-1; v_call: TRBV5-4; clone_size: .; d_call: .; cdr3_aa: CASSLALGNPNAEAFF; cdr3_nt: TGTGCCAGCAGCTTGGCCCTGGGCAATCCGAACGCTGAAGCTTTCTTT
cdr3_length: 16; j_call: TRBJ1-2; v_call: TRBV29-1; clone_size: .; d_call: TRBD1; cdr3_aa: CSVEGGQGKVCYDYTF; cdr3_nt: TGCAGCGTTGAAGGGGGACAGGGGAAGGTATGCTATGACTACACCTTC
cdr3_length: 15; j_call: TRBJ1-1; v_call: TRBV11-2; clone_size: many; d_call: .; cdr3_aa: CASSLVGGLNTEAFF; cdr3_nt: TGTGCCAGCAGCTTAGTAGGGGGATTGAACACTGAAGCTTTCTTT
cdr3_length: 13; j_call: TRBJ1-1; v_call: TRBV20-1; clone_size: once; d_call: TRBD1; cdr3_aa: CSATGDRNTEAFF; cdr3_nt: TGCAGTGCTACCGGGGACAGGAACACTGAAGCTTTCTTT
cdr3_length: 13; j_call: TRBJ1-6; v_call: TRBV29-1; clone_size: many; d_call: .; cdr3_aa: CSVEEALNSPLHF; cdr3_nt: TGCAGCGTTGAAGAAGCGCTAAATTCACCCCTCCACTTT
cdr3_length: 11; j_call: TRBJ2-7; v_call: TRBV2; clone_size: few; d_call: .; cdr3_aa: CASSFDRIQYF; cdr3_nt: TGTGCTAGCAGTTTCGACAGGATTCAGTACTTC
cdr3_length: 13; j_call: TRBJ1-6; v_call: TRBV20-1; clone_size: .; d_call: .; cdr3_aa: CSALLGPNSPLQF; cdr3_nt: TGCAGTGCCCTGCTGGGCCCTAATTCACCCCTCCAATTT
cdr3_length: 14; j_call: TRBJ2-5; v_call: TRBV4-2; clone_size: many; d_call: TRBD1; cdr3_aa: CASSQTGGKETQYF; cdr3_nt: TGTGCCAGCAGCCAAACAGGGGGCAAAGAGACCCAGTACTTC
cdr3_length: 13; j_call: TRBJ2-1; v_call: TRBV6-5; clone_size: few; d_call: TRBD2; cdr3_aa: CATSSGAFNEQFF; cdr3_nt: TGTGCCACCTCTAGCGGAGCCTTCAATGAGCAGTTCTTC
cdr3_length: 14; j_call: TRBJ2-1; v_call: TRBV11-3; clone_size: .; d_call: .; cdr3_aa: CASSRPKGGNEKFF; cdr3_nt: TGTGCCAGCAGCAGACCTAAGGGCGGCAATGAGAAGTTCTTC
cdr3_length: 15; j_call: TRBJ2-2; v_call: TRBV30; clone_size: .; d_call: TRBD2; cdr3_aa: CAWKAGGTNTGELFF; cdr3_nt: TGTGCCTGGAAAGCGGGAGGGACGAACACCGGGGAGCTGTTTTTT
cdr3_length: 13; j_call: TRBJ2-7; v_call: TRBV6-2/TRBV6-3; clone_size: .; d_call: .; cdr3_aa: CASSYKGIREKYF; cdr3_nt: TGTGCCAGCAGTTACAAAGGGATTCGCGAGAAGTACTTC
cdr3_length: 13; j_call: TRBJ2-3; v_call: TRBV12-3/TRBV12-4; clone_size: .; d_call: .; cdr3_aa: CASTPVTTDTQYF; cdr3_nt: TGTGCCAGCACGCCCGTTACTACAGATACGCAGTATTTT
cdr3_length: 16; j_call: TRBJ2-7; v_call: TRBV6-5; clone_size: .; d_call: TRBD1; cdr3_aa: CASSLNNGTGSYEQYF; cdr3_nt: TGTGCCAGCAGTCTCAATAATGGGACAGGGTCGTACGAGCAGTACTTC
cdr3_length: 14; j_call: TRBJ2-6; v_call: TRBV11-2; clone_size: .; d_call: .; cdr3_aa: CANSPISGANVLAF; cdr3_nt: TGTGCCAACTCTCCTATCTCTGGGGCCAATGTCCTGGCTTTC
cdr3_length: 16; j_call: TRBJ2-5; v_call: TRBV20-1; clone_size: .; d_call: TRBD2; cdr3_aa: CSAKPDQGIGGETQYF; cdr3_nt: TGCAGTGCTAAGCCCGATCAGGGCATTGGGGGGGAGACCCAGTACTTT
cdr3_length: 17; j_call: TRBJ2-1; v_call: TRBV20-1; clone_size: .; d_call: TRBD1; cdr3_aa: CSGLGQGDFCSYNEQFF; cdr3_nt: TGCAGTGGATTGGGACAGGGGGATTTTTGTTCCTACAATGAGCAGTTCTTC
cdr3_length: 13; j_call: TRBJ2-1; v_call: TRBV6-2/TRBV6-3; clone_size: .; d_call: .; cdr3_aa: CASSYFSGDEQFF; cdr3_nt: TGTGCCAGCAGTTACTTCTCGGGGGATGAGCAGTTCTTC
cdr3_length: 14; j_call: TRBJ1-4; v_call: TRBV12-3/TRBV12-4; clone_size: .; d_call: TRBD1; cdr3_aa: CASSLGQGGKKLFF; cdr3_nt: TGTGCCAGCAGCTTGGGACAGGGTGGCAAAAAACTGTTTTTT
cdr3_length: 15; j_call: TRBJ2-3; v_call: TRBV6-5; clone_size: .; d_call: TRBD1; cdr3_aa: CASSLTGTGTNTQYF; cdr3_nt: TGTGCCAGCAGTCTCACAGGGACAGGGACAAATACGCAGTATTTT
cdr3_length: 14; j_call: TRBJ1-6; v_call: TRBV7-9; clone_size: few; d_call: .; cdr3_aa: CASSLEQSNSPLHF; cdr3_nt: TGTGCCAGCAGCTTAGAACAATCTAATTCACCCCTCCACTTT
cdr3_length: 14; j_call: TRBJ2-7; v_call: TRBV20-1; clone_size: .; d_call: .; cdr3_aa: CSVHGGRGVYEQYF; cdr3_nt: TGCAGTGTTCACGGGGGGCGTGGGGTATACGAGCAGTACTTC
cdr3_length: 15; j_call: TRBJ2-1; v_call: TRBV6-2/TRBV6-3; clone_size: many; d_call: .; cdr3_aa: CASRRPSAQTNEQFF; cdr3_nt: TGTGCCAGCCGAAGGCCTAGCGCCCAGACGAATGAGCAGTTCTTC
cdr3_length: 14; j_call: TRBJ1-1; v_call: TRBV5-6; clone_size: .; d_call: .; cdr3_aa: CAGSLEVRIAEAFF; cdr3_nt: TGTGCCGGCAGCCTTGAAGTGAGGATCGCTGAAGCTTTCTTT
cdr3_length: 14; j_call: TRBJ2-3; v_call: TRBV11-3; clone_size: many; d_call: .; cdr3_aa: CASREVGGTDTQYF; cdr3_nt: TGTGCCAGCAGAGAGGTCGGAGGTACAGATACGCAGTATTTT
cdr3_length: 16; j_call: TRBJ2-3; v_call: TRBV4-3; clone_size: .; d_call: .; cdr3_aa: CANNQDRAGTTDTQYF; cdr3_nt: TGCGCCAACAACCAGGATAGAGCGGGCACCACAGATACGCAGTATTTT
cdr3_length: 13; j_call: TRBJ2-3; v_call: TRBV6-5; clone_size: .; d_call: .; cdr3_aa: CASRGRSTDTHYF; cdr3_nt: TGTGCCAGCAGGGGACGGAGCACAGATACGCACTATTTT
cdr3_length: 13; j_call: TRBJ2-5; v_call: TRBV25-1; clone_size: once; d_call: .; cdr3_aa: CASSGLDRETQYF; cdr3_nt: TGTGCCAGCAGTGGCCTTGACAGGGAGACCCAGTACTTC
cdr3_length: 16; j_call: TRBJ2-7; v_call: TRBV11-2; clone_size: .; d_call: .; cdr3_aa: CASSLGVGGWIYEQYF; cdr3_nt: TGTGCCAGCAGCTTAGGAGTCGGAGGGTGGATCTACGAGCAGTACTTC
cdr3_length: 15; j_call: TRBJ2-3; v_call: TRBV5-4; clone_size: few; d_call: .; cdr3_aa: CASSLGETGYDTQYF; cdr3_nt: TGTGCCAGCAGCCTAGGGGAGACGGGGTACGATACGCAGTATTTT